The TCR beta chain described here comes from a study of T cells after yellow fever vaccination. Study information: For low cell numbers, libraries were made with SMART-Seq v4 Ultra Low Input. The study's findings and limits: Among primary-vaccination clones, most reappeared after the booster, at roughly 95% for CD4 and around 91% for CD8. The bulk population could contribute abundant contaminating clonotypes to FACS-sorted repertoires.

This clonotype was observed many times. Its target is unknown. Germline V lookup: CDR1 SGHTA, CDR2 FQGNSA. Deletions cut 4 bases from V and 10 bases from J, with 7 bases between. The CDR3 extends over 10 amino acids. It was through 5'RACE template switching that TCR cDNA was made, with a universal primer site and UMIs added. One entry per CDR3 protein, called by TCRdb with MiXCR from the 5' RACE reads. The sample yields 450,000 to 550,000 distinct CDR3 sequences, just over 20% seen once. This specimen consisted of PBMCs, obtained about 20 days after the first yellow fever vaccination. This receptor was identified in a man aged 18 to 30 who received the YFV17D yellow fever vaccine. The chain carries TRBV7-2 and TRBJ1-1, with no clear D. The CDR3 sequence is CASSSDGAFF. The DNA for the CDR3 is TGTGCCAGCAGCTCCGACGGAGCTTTCTTT.